This T cell receptor beta chain is drawn from a study of T-cell memory formation after mild COVID-19. Across the study: TCR clusters were mostly donor specific. Study observations and caveats: While clones contracting from day 15 to 85 were balanced between CD4 and CD8, later expanders leaned CD4+. CD4+ clones that contracted lay mainly in CM and EM; CD8+ ones lay in EMRA.

TCRdb recomputed calls from the 5' RACE reads with MiXCR, one row per CDR3 protein. The sample has some 97,000 distinct CDR3 sequences, around 10% seen once. This clonotype was seen a handful of times. Its antigen is not known. CDR1 is SGHTA and CDR2 is FQGTGA in the germline V gene. The ends lost 5 bases at V and 4 bases at J; junction bases unmatched: 14. The CDR3 runs 16 residues. The sequenced material came from PBMCs or a T cell subset sorted from them (not recorded which). The rearrangement joins TRBV7-3 to TRBJ2-7; 7 bases fit TRBD1. This clonotype was obtained from a man aged 18-30 years who had mild COVID-19 (a few samples of this study predate the infection). Cell type and time point are not known. The chain's CDR3 is CASSPFGTEKQYEQYF. The CDR3 coding sequence is TGTGCCAGCAGCCCCTTCGGGACAGAGAAACAATACGAGCAGTACTTC.